The rows below give T cell receptor beta chains drawn from one sample of a study of T cells in Graves' hyperthyroidism and ophthalmopathy. Each CDR3 protein is one row after TCRdb ran MiXCR on the multiplex PCR reads. The sample has nearly 750,000 distinct CDR3 sequences, over 35% seen once. The sample comprised blood. The receptors come from a woman in her thirties or forties with Graves' hyperthyroidism. Each CDR3 is given with its conserved first and last residue. The order of the fields is CDR3 length, clone size, J gene, V gene, D gene, CDR3 DNA, CDR3 protein. A D gene is named only where the DNA matches it firmly. Size is omitted from some rows. Given values are once, few, many or a class for expanded clones.

length: 19; size: few; J: TRBJ2-7; V: TRBV5-4; D: TRBD1; DNA: TGTGCCAGCAGCCTTATCGATATTTTTGGGGGACAGGGTTCATACGAGCAGTACTTC; CDR3: CASSLIDIFGGQGSYEQYF
length: 14; size: few; J: TRBJ1-1; V: TRBV6-5; D: NA; DNA: TGTGCCAGCACCGCGGACATCATCGTCACTGAAGCTTTCTTT; CDR3: CASTADIIVTEAFF
length: 15; size: once; J: TRBJ2-5; V: TRBV7-9; D: TRBD1; DNA: TGTGCCAGCAGCAAGCAACAGGGGGCTGGGGAGACCCAGTACTTC; CDR3: CASSKQQGAGETQYF
length: 14; size: NA; J: TRBJ2-7; V: TRBV20-1; D: TRBD2; DNA: TGCAGTGCTAGGTCCGCGGGGGGCGTCCACGAGCAGTACTTC; CDR3: CSARSAGGVHEQYF
length: 15; size: NA; J: TRBJ2-5; V: TRBV6-1; D: NA; DNA: TGTGCCAGCAGTGAAAGGGGACTGGGACGGGAGACCCAGTACTTC; CDR3: CASSERGLGRETQYF
length: 13; size: many; J: TRBJ1-2; V: TRBV24-1; D: TRBD1; DNA: TGTGCCACCAGTGATGGGGACAGCTATGGCTACACCTTC; CDR3: CATSDGDSYGYTF
length: 14; size: NA; J: TRBJ2-7; V: TRBV20-1; D: TRBD2; DNA: TGCAGTGCTAGGGGACTAGCGGAGTCTGGAGAGCAGTACTTC; CDR3: CSARGLAESGEQYF
length: 19; size: NA; J: TRBJ1-4; V: TRBV20-1; D: TRBD1; DNA: TGCAGTGCTAGAGATCCCGGGACAGCCACTAGTCTAACTAATGAAAAACTGTTTTTT; CDR3: CSARDPGTATSLTNEKLFF
length: 15; size: NA; J: TRBJ2-7; V: TRBV6-5; D: NA; DNA: TGTGCCAGCAGACGGAGGACCAGTTCTTTCTACGAGCAGTACTTC; CDR3: CASRRRTSSFYEQYF
length: 15; size: few; J: TRBJ1-1; V: TRBV10-3; D: NA; DNA: TGTGCCAGCAGTTACCCAACGACGGGGAACACTGAAGCTTTCTTT; CDR3: CASSYPTTGNTEAFF
length: 16; size: NA; J: TRBJ1-5; V: TRBV2; D: NA; DNA: TGTGCCAGCGACCACGACCGGGACGGTCCAGTCAGCCCCCAGCATTTT; CDR3: CASDHDRDGPVSPQHF
length: 14; size: few; J: TRBJ1-6; V: TRBV19; D: NA; DNA: TGTGCCAGTAGTATGGGGATTCGGCATTCACCCCTCCACTTT; CDR3: CASSMGIRHSPLHF
length: 15; size: NA; J: TRBJ1-1; V: TRBV12-3/TRBV12-4; D: NA; DNA: TGTGCCAGCAGTGACCACCGGGACCGCGGCACTGAAGCTTTCTTT; CDR3: CASSDHRDRGTEAFF
length: 15; size: many; J: TRBJ1-5; V: TRBV12-3/TRBV12-4; D: TRBD1; DNA: TGTGCCAGCAGTTTATCGGGACAGGGCAATCAGCCCCAGCATTTT; CDR3: CASSLSGQGNQPQHF
length: 11; size: NA; J: TRBJ1-1; V: TRBV6-6; D: NA; DNA: TGTGCCAGCAGTTACGATGATGAAGCTTTCTTT; CDR3: CASSYDDEAFF
length: 19; size: NA; J: TRBJ2-5; V: TRBV20-1; D: TRBD2; DNA: TGCAGTGCTAGAGGCCAGGGCACAGCGGGAGGGCCGGTTTTCAAGACCCAGTACTTC; CDR3: CSARGQGTAGGPVFKTQYF
length: 15; size: many; J: TRBJ1-6; V: TRBV12-3/TRBV12-4; D: TRBD1; DNA: TGTGCCAGCAGCCCAGGACAGGGGGAGAGTTCACCCCTCCACTTT; CDR3: CASSPGQGESSPLHF
length: 13; size: few; J: TRBJ2-7; V: TRBV7-9; D: NA; DNA: TGTGCCAGCAGCCTTCTACTGTTCCACGAGCAGTACTTC; CDR3: CASSLLLFHEQYF
length: 12; size: many; J: TRBJ2-5; V: TRBV20-1; D: NA; DNA: TGCAGTGCTATCAGACAGGAAGAGACCCAGTACTTC; CDR3: CSAIRQEETQYF
length: 14; size: many; J: TRBJ1-1; V: TRBV12-3/TRBV12-4; D: NA; DNA: TGTGCCAGCAGCCTTGGGGGAGGGAACACTGAAGCTTTCTTT; CDR3: CASSLGGGNTEAFF
length: 16; size: NA; J: TRBJ2-7; V: TRBV29-1; D: TRBD1; DNA: TGCAGCGTCTGGAAGACAGGGCCCTTCTTCTACAATGAGCAGTACTTC; CDR3: CSVWKTGPFFYNEQYF
length: 12; size: NA; J: TRBJ1-2; V: TRBV12-3/TRBV12-4; D: NA; DNA: TGTGCCAGCACTAAAGTGAGGGGTGGCTACACCTTC; CDR3: CASTKVRGGYTF
length: 12; size: NA; J: TRBJ1-1; V: TRBV6-2/TRBV6-3; D: NA; DNA: TGTGCCAGCAGTTATACCCACACTGAAGCTTTCTTT; CDR3: CASSYTHTEAFF
length: 18; size: few; J: TRBJ2-2; V: TRBV12-3/TRBV12-4; D: TRBD2; DNA: TGTGCCAGCAGTTTAATCCGGTCTAGCGGGATCGTCACCGGGGAGCTGTTTTTT; CDR3: CASSLIRSSGIVTGELFF
length: 14; size: many; J: TRBJ1-2; V: TRBV6-5; D: NA; DNA: TGTGCCAGCAGTTATGGTCGGGGAGAGAATGGCTACACCTTC; CDR3: CASSYGRGENGYTF
length: 17; size: NA; J: TRBJ2-2; V: TRBV20-1; D: NA; DNA: TGCAGTGCTAGACTGTCTACCTCCGAGGAGTACACCGGGGAGCTGTTTTTT; CDR3: CSARLSTSEEYTGELFF
length: 16; size: NA; J: TRBJ1-2; V: TRBV12-3/TRBV12-4; D: TRBD1; DNA: TGTGCCAGCAGCCTCGCTGGAGGGGGCGCAGGCTATGGCTACACCTTC; CDR3: CASSLAGGGAGYGYTF
length: 15; size: once; J: TRBJ1-1; V: TRBV12-3/TRBV12-4; D: NA; DNA: TGTGCCAGCAGTTTATCGCCGGACAGAAACACTGAAGCTTTCTTT; CDR3: CASSLSPDRNTEAFF
length: 13; size: few; J: TRBJ2-7; V: TRBV6-1; D: TRBD2; DNA: TGTGCCAGCACCATCCGGGGGGGTTACGAGCAGTACTTC; CDR3: CASTIRGGYEQYF
length: 17; size: NA; J: TRBJ1-1; V: TRBV11-2; D: NA; DNA: TGTGCCAGCAGCCCCCGGTGGGAGGCCGTTGGGCTCACTGAAGCTTTCTTT; CDR3: CASSPRWEAVGLTEAFF
length: 15; size: NA; J: TRBJ1-6; V: TRBV7-9; D: TRBD1; DNA: TGTGCCAGCAGCCTTCCCAGGGGGCTCGGTTCACCCCTCCACTTT; CDR3: CASSLPRGLGSPLHF
length: 16; size: few; J: TRBJ2-7; V: TRBV5-4; D: NA; DNA: TGTGCCAGCAGAACGAACCCAGGGCAAGCCCTCCTCGAGCAGTACTTC; CDR3: CASRTNPGQALLEQYF
length: 15; size: NA; J: TRBJ2-5; V: TRBV28; D: NA; DNA: TGTGCCAGCAGGCGCGCGGGGCTGGGGCAAGAGACCCAGTACTTC; CDR3: CASRRAGLGQETQYF
length: 13; size: NA; J: TRBJ2-7; V: TRBV12-3/TRBV12-4; D: NA; DNA: TGTGCCAGCAGTTTTGCAGGTCCCTACGAGCAGTACTTC; CDR3: CASSFAGPYEQYF
length: 17; size: NA; J: TRBJ1-1; V: TRBV12-3/TRBV12-4; D: TRBD1; DNA: TGTGCCAGCAGCGTAGACGGGACAGGGTGGACCAACACTGAAGCTTTCTTT; CDR3: CASSVDGTGWTNTEAFF
length: 13; size: NA; J: TRBJ1-4; V: TRBV6-5; D: NA; DNA: TGTGCCAGCAGGGAAGGGGGAAATGAAAAACTGTTTTTT; CDR3: CASREGGNEKLFF
length: 13; size: few; J: TRBJ1-1; V: TRBV7-9; D: TRBD1; DNA: TGTGCCAGCAGCCTGACAGGGCCCACTGAAGCTTTCTTT; CDR3: CASSLTGPTEAFF
length: 16; size: NA; J: TRBJ2-7; V: TRBV11-2; D: TRBD1; DNA: TGCGCCAGCAGCCAAGATTCCGGGACAGGGTCGGCCGAGCAGTACTTC; CDR3: CASSQDSGTGSAEQYF
length: 16; size: once; J: TRBJ2-3; V: TRBV6-5; D: TRBD2; DNA: TGTGCCAGCAATTGGGGGACTAGCGGGGCGACAGATACGCAGTATTTT; CDR3: CASNWGTSGATDTQYF
length: 16; size: NA; J: TRBJ1-5; V: TRBV12-3/TRBV12-4; D: TRBD1; DNA: TGTGCCAGCAGTTTCGTTCAGGGGGCGCAGAATCAGCCCCAGCATTTT; CDR3: CASSFVQGAQNQPQHF
length: 15; size: NA; J: TRBJ2-7; V: TRBV7-2; D: TRBD2; DNA: TGTGCCAGCAGCTTAAGGATTGCGGGGGAGGGCGAGCAGTACTTC; CDR3: CASSLRIAGEGEQYF
length: 13; size: few; J: TRBJ2-6; V: TRBV29-1; D: NA; DNA: TGCAGCGGGCAAACGGCTGGGGCCAACGTCCTGACTTTC; CDR3: CSGQTAGANVLTF
length: 14; size: NA; J: TRBJ2-7; V: TRBV11-2; D: TRBD2; DNA: TGTGCCAGCAGCGGGGGGGTCTATAACTACGAGCAGTACTTC; CDR3: CASSGGVYNYEQYF
length: 14; size: few; J: TRBJ1-2; V: TRBV6-5; D: NA; DNA: TGTGCCAGCAGTTTGACAGGTGGTATTTATGGCTACACCTTC; CDR3: CASSLTGGIYGYTF
length: 13; size: many; J: TRBJ1-6; V: TRBV24-1; D: NA; DNA: TGTGCCACCAGTGGCGGATTTAATTCACCCCTCCACTTT; CDR3: CATSGGFNSPLHF
length: 17; size: NA; J: TRBJ2-2; V: TRBV24-1; D: TRBD1; DNA: TGTGCCACCAGTGATTTCCTCCGGACAGGGCGAGTGGGGGAGCTGTTTTTT; CDR3: CATSDFLRTGRVGELFF
length: 13; size: many; J: TRBJ2-7; V: TRBV4-3; D: NA; DNA: TGCGCCAGCAGCCAAGAGTCTGCGCAGCAGCAGTACTTC; CDR3: CASSQESAQQQYF
length: 14; size: NA; J: TRBJ2-7; V: TRBV5-6; D: NA; DNA: TGTGCCAGCAGCTTGTACCCTACCTGGGTCGAGCAGTACTTC; CDR3: CASSLYPTWVEQYF
length: 15; size: many; J: TRBJ1-1; V: TRBV7-9; D: TRBD1; DNA: TGTGCCAGCAGCCCGAGGGACAGGGGGTTCACTGAAGCTTTCTTT; CDR3: CASSPRDRGFTEAFF
length: 14; size: few; J: TRBJ1-2; V: TRBV19; D: TRBD1; DNA: TGTGCCAGTGGGGCTACAGGGGGCGCGGGTGGCTACACCTTC; CDR3: CASGATGGAGGYTF
length: 13; size: few; J: TRBJ2-7; V: TRBV7-9; D: NA; DNA: TGTGCCAGCAGCCGCGGGGTCCCTTCCCAGCAGTACTTC; CDR3: CASSRGVPSQQYF
length: 13; size: many; J: TRBJ2-5; V: TRBV5-5; D: NA; DNA: TGTGCCAGCAGCTTTACAGGTCAAGAGACCCAGTACTTC; CDR3: CASSFTGQETQYF
length: 19; size: few; J: TRBJ2-7; V: TRBV6-6; D: TRBD1; DNA: TGTGCCAGCAGTTACTCCAAAGCATCCGACAGGGGCCTAACCTACGAGCAGTACTTC; CDR3: CASSYSKASDRGLTYEQYF
length: 17; size: many; J: TRBJ2-6; V: TRBV9; D: TRBD1; DNA: TGTGCCAGCAGCGCACAGGGGGCATTGTCTGGGGCCAACGTCCTGACTTTC; CDR3: CASSAQGALSGANVLTF
length: 16; size: NA; J: TRBJ1-5; V: TRBV5-6; D: TRBD1; DNA: TGTGCCAGCAGCTTGGCGGACAGGGGGCGCGTTCAGCCCCAGCATTTT; CDR3: CASSLADRGRVQPQHF
length: 17; size: NA; J: TRBJ2-7; V: TRBV7-8; D: TRBD2; DNA: TGTGCCAGCAGCCCCCGGGCGCTAGCGGGGGCCAACAATGAGCAGTACTTC; CDR3: CASSPRALAGANNEQYF
length: 15; size: many; J: TRBJ1-1; V: TRBV7-9; D: TRBD1; DNA: TGTGCCAGCAGCTTAGCGGGGACAGATAACACTGAAGCTTTCTTT; CDR3: CASSLAGTDNTEAFF
length: 14; size: few; J: TRBJ2-7; V: TRBV10-3; D: NA; DNA: TGTGCCAGCAGTGGAAGGGGGACCACCTACGAGCAGTACTTC; CDR3: CASSGRGTTYEQYF
length: 12; size: NA; J: TRBJ2-1; V: TRBV7-9; D: NA; DNA: TGTGCCAGCAGCTCCCAGGACAATGAGCAGTTCTTC; CDR3: CASSSQDNEQFF
length: 17; size: NA; J: TRBJ2-6; V: TRBV28; D: TRBD1; DNA: TGTGCCAGCAGTCCGCGGACAGGCCGCCCTGGGGCCAACGTCCTGACTTTC; CDR3: CASSPRTGRPGANVLTF